A single TCR beta chain is shown here with its context. The data stem from a study of blood T cells in healthy people across ages. A J-beta primer mix and a sample-barcoded 5' primer were used in a second PCR of about 7 to 12 cycles. TCRdb analysed the 5' RACE reads with MiXCR anew, one entry per CDR3 protein. Here the sample spans around 800,000 distinct CDR3 sequences, 35% to 50% being singletons. The CDR3 is made up of 18 amino acids. Germline CDR1 reads SNHLY; CDR2 reads FYNNEI. V dropped 4 bases and J dropped 4; count of bases not matched to a gene: 9. The receptor was isolated from an elderly man in good health. V is TRBV2 and J is TRBJ2-2, with 13 bases aligning to TRBD2. Sequencing was carried out using blood. The CDR3, as DNA: TGTGCCAGCAGTGGCCGGACTAGCGGGAGATTCGGCACCGGGGAGCTGTTTTTT. Its translation: CASSGRTSGRFGTGELFF.